This T cell receptor beta chain was retrieved from a study of blood T cell repertoires in COVID-19. Study as a whole: The United States, Italy and Spain provided the acute and convalescent COVID-19 samples. The analysed material was cDNA or gDNA that came from T cells, B-cell-depleted T cells, or PBMCs.

Participants were aged about 18 to 89 years from 24 US areas. Original processing notes: Cell counts per sample came from amplifying reference gene primers. Some clones are missing from TCRdb's copy, which holds only in-frame ones; the method was immunoSEQ multiplex PCR. The V and J calls and clone size were taken over from that table, and D and trimming were inferred from the DNA. The sample lists roughly 250,000 clones; around 88% were seen once. The trim removed 3 bases at V and 1 base at J, leaving 3 bases unmatched. The CDR3 runs to 15 residues. The germline gives CDR1 GTSNPN, CDR2 SVGIG (reference sequence).

The chain carries TRBV30 and TRBJ2-4; 10 bases agree with TRBD1. Sequencing used PBMCs or T cells enriched from blood (not recorded which). The clonotype comes from a middle-aged woman with acute COVID-19. CDR3 loop: CAWRGQGWAKNIQYF. The CDR3 DNA reads as TGTGCCTGGAGGGGACAGGGGTGGGCCAAAAACATTCAGTACTTC.